This T cell receptor (beta chain) was sequenced for a study of T-cell reconstitution after alpha-beta-depleted transplantation in children. Findings and caveats of the study: Hyperexpanded clones declined; after one year, newly produced T cells mostly supplied diversity. Expanded graft clones, several hundred of them, were reportedly the source of alpha-beta T cells about two months after transplant. Some patients owed their high day-60 TCRbeta diversity to surviving recipient T cells and thymic progenitors.

A TCRbeta library incorporating unique molecular identifiers was prepared. TCRdb re-derived calls from the PCR reads in MiXCR, one entry per CDR3 protein. The data show 40,000 to 55,000 distinct CDR3 sequences, 5% to 6.5% seen once. The ends lost 1 base at V and 9 bases at J; junction bases unmatched: 10. The CDR3 is 16 amino acids. Per germline, CDR1 LGHNA and CDR2 YNFKEQ. This clonotype appeared many times. Antigen unknown. The sample here was PBMCs, mostly from graft donor cells, taken 60 days after TCRalphabeta/CD19-depleted stem cell transplant. This clonotype was obtained from a female patient younger than 10 who had a stem cell transplant for aplastic anemia, so the T cells may come from the graft donor. V gene TRBV4-2 combines with J gene TRBJ2-1, with TRBD2 matching 9 bases. The chain's CDR3 is CASSQGVAGVGGEQFF. CDR3 in DNA: TGTGCCAGCAGCCAAGGGGTAGCGGGGGTAGGTGGTGAGCAGTTCTTC.